This TCR beta chain was identified during a study of identical twins. Trimming left V 2 bases short and J 5 bases short, with 9 bases between. Per germline, CDR1 LNHNV and CDR2 YYDKDF (reference sequence). This CDR3 comprises 13 residues. This clonotype was detected a few times. One entry per CDR3 protein results from TCRdb running MiXCR on the 5' RACE reads. The table includes 500,000 to 550,000 distinct CDR3 sequences, roughly a fifth detected once. These data are also associated with another study on T cells expressing NK-cell markers.

The chain joins TRBV15 to TRBJ2-5; unclear D gene. The sample consisted of CD4+ T cells sorted from blood. This clonotype was obtained from a woman younger than 30 in good health. The CDR3 here is CATSRPPAETQYF. CDR3 sequence (DNA): TGTGCCACCAGCAGACCCCCCGCGGAGACCCAGTACTTC.